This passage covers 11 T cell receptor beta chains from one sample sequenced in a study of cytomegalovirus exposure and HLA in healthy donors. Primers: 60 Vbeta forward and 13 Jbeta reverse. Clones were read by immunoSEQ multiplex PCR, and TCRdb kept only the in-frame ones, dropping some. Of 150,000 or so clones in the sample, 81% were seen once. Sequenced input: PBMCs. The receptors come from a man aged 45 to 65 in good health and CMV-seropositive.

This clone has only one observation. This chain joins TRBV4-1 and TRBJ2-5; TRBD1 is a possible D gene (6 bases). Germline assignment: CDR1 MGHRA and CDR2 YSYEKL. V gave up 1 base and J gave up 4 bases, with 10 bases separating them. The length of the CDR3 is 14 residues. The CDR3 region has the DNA TGCGCCAGCAGCCAAGGCCAGGGGATAGAGACCCAGTACTTC. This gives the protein CASSQGQGIETQYF.

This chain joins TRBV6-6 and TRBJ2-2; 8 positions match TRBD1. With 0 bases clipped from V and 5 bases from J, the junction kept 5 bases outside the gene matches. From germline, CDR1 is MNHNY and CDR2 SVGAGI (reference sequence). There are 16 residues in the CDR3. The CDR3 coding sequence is TGTGCCAGCAGTTACTCGGGGACAGGCCGGACCGGGGAGCTGTTTTTT. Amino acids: CASSYSGTGRTGELFF.

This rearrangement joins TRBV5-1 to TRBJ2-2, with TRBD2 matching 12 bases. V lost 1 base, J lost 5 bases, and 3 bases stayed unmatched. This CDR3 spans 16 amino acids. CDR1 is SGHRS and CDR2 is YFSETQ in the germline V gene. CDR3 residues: CASSLMTSGGTGELFF. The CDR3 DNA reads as TGCGCCAGCAGCTTGATGACTAGCGGGGGTACCGGGGAGCTGTTTTTT.

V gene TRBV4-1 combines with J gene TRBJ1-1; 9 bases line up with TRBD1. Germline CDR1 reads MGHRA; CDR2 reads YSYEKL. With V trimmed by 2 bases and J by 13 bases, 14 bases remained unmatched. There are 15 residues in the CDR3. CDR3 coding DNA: TGCGCCAGCAGCCAAAACCCACGTCAGGACAGGGGAAGTTTCTTT. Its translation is CASSQNPRQDRGSFF.

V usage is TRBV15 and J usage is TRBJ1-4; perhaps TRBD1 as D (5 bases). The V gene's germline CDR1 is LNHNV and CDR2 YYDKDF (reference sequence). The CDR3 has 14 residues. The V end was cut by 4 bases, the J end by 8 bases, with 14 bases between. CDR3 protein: CATSIGGSWEKLFF. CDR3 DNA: TGTGCCACCAGCATCGGGGGTAGTTGGGAAAAACTGTTTTTT.

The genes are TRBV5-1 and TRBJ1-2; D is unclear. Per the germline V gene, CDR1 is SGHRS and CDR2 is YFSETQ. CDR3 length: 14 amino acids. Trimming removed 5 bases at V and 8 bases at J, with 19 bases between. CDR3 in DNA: TGCGCCAGCAGGGACTCGGAGGCGTCGGTCGGCTACACCTTC. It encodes CASRDSEASVGYTF.

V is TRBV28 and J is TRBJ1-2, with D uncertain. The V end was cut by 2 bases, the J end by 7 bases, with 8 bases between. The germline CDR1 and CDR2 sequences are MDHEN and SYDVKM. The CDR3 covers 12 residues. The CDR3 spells CASSLIFGGYTF. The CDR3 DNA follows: TGTGCCAGCAGTTTAATCTTCGGTGGCTACACCTTC.

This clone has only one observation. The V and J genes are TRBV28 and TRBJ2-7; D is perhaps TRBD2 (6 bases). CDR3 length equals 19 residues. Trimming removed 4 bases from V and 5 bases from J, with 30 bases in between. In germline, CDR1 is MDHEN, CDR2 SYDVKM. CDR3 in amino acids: CASSWVRRDRGAHVHEQYF. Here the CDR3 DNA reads TGTGCCAGCAGTTGGGTCCGGCGGGACCGTGGGGCCCATGTGCACGAGCAGTACTTC.

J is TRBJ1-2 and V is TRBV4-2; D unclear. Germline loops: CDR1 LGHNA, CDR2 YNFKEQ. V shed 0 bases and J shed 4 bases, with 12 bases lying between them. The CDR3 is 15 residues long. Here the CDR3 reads CASSQDDPEIYGYTF. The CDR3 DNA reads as TGTGCCAGCAGCCAAGATGATCCCGAGATCTATGGCTACACCTTC.

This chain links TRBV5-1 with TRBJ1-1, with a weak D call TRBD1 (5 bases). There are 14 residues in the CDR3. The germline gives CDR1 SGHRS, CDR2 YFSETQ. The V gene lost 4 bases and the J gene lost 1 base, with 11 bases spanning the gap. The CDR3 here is CASSIDRANTEAFF. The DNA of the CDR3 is TGCGCCAGCAGCATAGACAGAGCGAACACTGAAGCTTTCTTT.

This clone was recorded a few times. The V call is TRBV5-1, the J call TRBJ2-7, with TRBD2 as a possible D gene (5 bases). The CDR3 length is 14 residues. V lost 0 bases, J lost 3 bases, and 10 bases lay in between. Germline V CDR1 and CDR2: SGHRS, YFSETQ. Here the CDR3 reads CASSLAVGGYEQYF. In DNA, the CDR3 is TGCGCCAGCAGCTTGGCGGTAGGAGGCTACGAGCAGTACTTC. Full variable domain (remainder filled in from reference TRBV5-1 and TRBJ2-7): KAGVTQTPRYLIKTRGQQVTLSCSPISGHRSVSWYQQTPGQGLQFLFEYFSETQRNKGNFPGRFSGRQFSNSRSEMNVSTLELGDSALYLCASSLAVGGYEQYFGPGTRLTVT.